This TCR beta chain was captured in a study of T cell clonotyping in hematopoietic cell transplantation. Overall study findings and caveats: At the given depth, recipient repertoires were over 95% de novo clonotypes. After transplant, recipient diversity fell while pathologically expanded clonotypes grew through day 180.

The germline V gene has CDR1 MNHNY and CDR2 SVGAGI (reference sequence). The CDR3 spans 13 residues. Trimming stripped 5 bases from V and 5 bases from J, with 12 bases between. Remarks on this clone: Its antigen is still unknown.

The time point: recipient sample about 28 days before transplant, after cytoreduction. The repertoire was sequenced with immunoSEQ multiplex PCR; TCRdb's copy has only in-frame clones and lacks some. The repertoire holds 7,000 or so clones, with 88% as singletons. The rearrangement joins TRBV6-6 to TRBJ2-5; D not resolved. The sequence came from a man between 60 and 75 years old with acute myeloid leukemia. Some clones in this sample may be carry-over from other donors' samples. The sequenced sample was peripheral blood mononuclear cells, obtained before stem cell transplant. The CDR3 loop reads CASSPRQLETQYF. Written as DNA, the CDR3 is TGTGCCAGCAGTCCCCGGCAGCTGGAGACCCAGTACTTC.